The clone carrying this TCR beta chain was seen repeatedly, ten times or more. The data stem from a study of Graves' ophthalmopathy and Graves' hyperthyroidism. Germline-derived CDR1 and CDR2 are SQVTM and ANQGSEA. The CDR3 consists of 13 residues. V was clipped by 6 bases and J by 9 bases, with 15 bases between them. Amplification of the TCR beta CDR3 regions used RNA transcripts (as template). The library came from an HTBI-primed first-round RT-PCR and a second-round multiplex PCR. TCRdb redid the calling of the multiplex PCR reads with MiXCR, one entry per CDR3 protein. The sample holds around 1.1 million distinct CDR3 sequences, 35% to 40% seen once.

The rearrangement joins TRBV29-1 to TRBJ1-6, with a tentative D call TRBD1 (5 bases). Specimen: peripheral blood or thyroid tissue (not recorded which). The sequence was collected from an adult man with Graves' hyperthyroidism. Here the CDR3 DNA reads TGCAGCGTCGCTACCGGGGGGAGTTCACCCCTCCACTTT. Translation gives CSVATGGSSPLHF.